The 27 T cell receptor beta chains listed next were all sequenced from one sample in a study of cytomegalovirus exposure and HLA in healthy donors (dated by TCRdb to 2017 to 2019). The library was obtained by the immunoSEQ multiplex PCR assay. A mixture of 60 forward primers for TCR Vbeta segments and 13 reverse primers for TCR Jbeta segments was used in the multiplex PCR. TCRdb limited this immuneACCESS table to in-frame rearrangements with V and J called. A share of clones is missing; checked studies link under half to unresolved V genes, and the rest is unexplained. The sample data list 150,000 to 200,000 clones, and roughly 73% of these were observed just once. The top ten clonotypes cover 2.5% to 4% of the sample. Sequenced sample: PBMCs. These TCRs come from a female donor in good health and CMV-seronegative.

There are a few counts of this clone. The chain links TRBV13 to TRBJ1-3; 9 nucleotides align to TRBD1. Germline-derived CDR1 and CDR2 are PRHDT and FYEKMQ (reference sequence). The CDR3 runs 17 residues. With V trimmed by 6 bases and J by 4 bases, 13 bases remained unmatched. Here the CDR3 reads CASRLFTGTGKGNTIYF. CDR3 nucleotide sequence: TGTGCCAGCAGACTCTTCACCGGGACAGGGAAAGGAAACACCATATATTTT.

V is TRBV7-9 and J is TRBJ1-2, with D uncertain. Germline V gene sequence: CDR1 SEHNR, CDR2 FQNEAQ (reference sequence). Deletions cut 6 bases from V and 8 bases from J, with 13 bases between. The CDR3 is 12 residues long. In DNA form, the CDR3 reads TGTGCCAGCAGTGCACTTACGGGGGGCTACACCTTC. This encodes CASSALTGGYTF.

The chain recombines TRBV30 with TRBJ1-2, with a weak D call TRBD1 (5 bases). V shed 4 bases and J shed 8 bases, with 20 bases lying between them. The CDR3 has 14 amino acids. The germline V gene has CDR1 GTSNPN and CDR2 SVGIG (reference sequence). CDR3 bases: TGTGCCTGGACCCTCGCCCGGGGACTGGGCGGCTACACCTTC. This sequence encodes CAWTLARGLGGYTF.

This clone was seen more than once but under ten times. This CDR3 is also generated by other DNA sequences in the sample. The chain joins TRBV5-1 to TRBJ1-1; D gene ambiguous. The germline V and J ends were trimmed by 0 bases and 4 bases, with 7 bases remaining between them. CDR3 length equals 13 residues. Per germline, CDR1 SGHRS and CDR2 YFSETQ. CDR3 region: CASSLAGSTEAFF. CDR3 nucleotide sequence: TGCGCCAGCAGCTTGGCCGGGAGCACTGAAGCTTTCTTT.

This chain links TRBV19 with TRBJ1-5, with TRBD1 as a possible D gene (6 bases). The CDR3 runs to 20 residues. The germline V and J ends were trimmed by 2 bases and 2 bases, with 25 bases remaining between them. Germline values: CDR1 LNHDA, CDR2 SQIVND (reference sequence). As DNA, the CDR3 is TGTGCCAGTAGTATAAGTTCCCGGGACACATCCAACAGGGGCAATCAGCCCCAGCATTTT. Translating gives CASSISSRDTSNRGNQPQHF. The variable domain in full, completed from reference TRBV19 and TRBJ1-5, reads DGGITQSPKYLFRKEGQNVTLSCEQNLNHDAMYWYRQDPGQGLRLIYYSQIVNDFQKGDIAEGYSVSREKKESFPLTVTSAQKNPTAFYLCASSISSRDTSNRGNQPQHFGDGTRLSIL.

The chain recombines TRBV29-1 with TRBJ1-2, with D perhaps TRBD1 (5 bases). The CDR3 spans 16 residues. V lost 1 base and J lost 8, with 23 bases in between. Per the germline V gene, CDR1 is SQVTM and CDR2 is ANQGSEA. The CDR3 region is CSVEGGLGRPLGGYTF. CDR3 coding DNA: TGCAGCGTTGAAGGGGGCTTGGGGAGGCCCCTCGGGGGCTACACCTTC. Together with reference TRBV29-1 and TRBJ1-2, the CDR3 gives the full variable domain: SAVISQKPSRDICQRGTSLTIQCQVDSQVTMMFWYRQQPGQSLTLIATANQGSEATYESGFVIDKFPISRPNLTFSTLTVSNMSPEDSSIYLCSVEGGLGRPLGGYTFGSGTRLTVV.

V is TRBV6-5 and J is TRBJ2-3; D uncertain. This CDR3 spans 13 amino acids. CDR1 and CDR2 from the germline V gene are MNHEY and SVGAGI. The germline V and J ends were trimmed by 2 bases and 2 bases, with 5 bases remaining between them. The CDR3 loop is CASSYGFTDTQYF. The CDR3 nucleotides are TGTGCCAGCAGTTACGGCTTCACAGATACGCAGTATTTT.

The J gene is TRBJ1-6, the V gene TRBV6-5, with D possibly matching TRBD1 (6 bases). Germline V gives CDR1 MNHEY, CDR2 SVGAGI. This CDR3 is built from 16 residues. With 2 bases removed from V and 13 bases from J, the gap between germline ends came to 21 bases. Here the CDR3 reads CASSYAQGIKEWPLHF. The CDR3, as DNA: TGTGCCAGCAGTTACGCACAGGGTATAAAAGAGTGGCCCCTCCACTTT.

CDR3 nucleotide sequence: TGTGCCAGCACCAAAGGGACTTACCCTAAGACCCAGTACTTC. Its translation: CASTKGTYPKTQYF. The genes are TRBV28 and TRBJ2-5, with D perhaps matching TRBD2 (6 bases). The V gene lost 7 bases and the J gene lost 6 bases, with 18 bases spanning the gap. This CDR3 has 14 residues. In germline, CDR1 is MDHEN, CDR2 SYDVKM.

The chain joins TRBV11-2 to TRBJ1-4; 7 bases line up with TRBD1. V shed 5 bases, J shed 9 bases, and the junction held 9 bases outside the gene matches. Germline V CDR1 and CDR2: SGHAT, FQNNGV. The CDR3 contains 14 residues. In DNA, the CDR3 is TGTGCCAGCAGCCCGACAGGGATAATGAAAAAACTGTTTTTT. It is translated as CASSPTGIMKKLFF.

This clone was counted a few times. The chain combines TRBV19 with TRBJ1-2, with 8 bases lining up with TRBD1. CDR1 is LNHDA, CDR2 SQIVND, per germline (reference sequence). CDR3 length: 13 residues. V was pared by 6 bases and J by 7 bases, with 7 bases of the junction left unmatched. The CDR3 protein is CASRPGGAGGYTF. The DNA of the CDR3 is TGTGCCAGTAGGCCAGGGGGCGCGGGTGGCTACACCTTC. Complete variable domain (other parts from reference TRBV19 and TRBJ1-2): DGGITQSPKYLFRKEGQNVTLSCEQNLNHDAMYWYRQDPGQGLRLIYYSQIVNDFQKGDIAEGYSVSREKKESFPLTVTSAQKNPTAFYLCASRPGGAGGYTFGSGTRLTVV.

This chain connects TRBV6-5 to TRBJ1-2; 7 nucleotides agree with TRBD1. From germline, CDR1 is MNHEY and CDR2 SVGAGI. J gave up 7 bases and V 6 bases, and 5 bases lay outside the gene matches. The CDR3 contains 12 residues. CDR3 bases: TGTGCCAGCAGCGACAGGGCGGGTGGCTACACCTTC. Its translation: CASSDRAGGYTF.

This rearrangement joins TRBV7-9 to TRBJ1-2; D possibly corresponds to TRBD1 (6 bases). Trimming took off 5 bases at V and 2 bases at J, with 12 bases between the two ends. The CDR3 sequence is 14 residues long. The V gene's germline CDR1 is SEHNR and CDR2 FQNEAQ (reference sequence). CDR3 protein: CASSPTRGNYGYTF. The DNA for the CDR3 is TGTGCCAGCAGCCCCACGAGGGGGAACTATGGCTACACCTTC.

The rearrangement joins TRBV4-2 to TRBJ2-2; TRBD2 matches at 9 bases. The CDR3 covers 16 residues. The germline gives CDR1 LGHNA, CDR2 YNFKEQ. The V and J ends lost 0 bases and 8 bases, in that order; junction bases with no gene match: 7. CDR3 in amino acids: CASSQDIAGAGGELFF. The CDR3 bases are TGTGCCAGCAGCCAAGATATAGCGGGAGCGGGTGGGGAGCTGTTTTTT.

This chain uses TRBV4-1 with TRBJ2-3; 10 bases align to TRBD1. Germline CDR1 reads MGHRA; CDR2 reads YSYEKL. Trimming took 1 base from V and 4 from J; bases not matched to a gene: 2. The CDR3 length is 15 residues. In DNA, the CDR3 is TGCGCCAGCAGCCAAGGACAGGGGGCCGCAGATACGCAGTATTTT. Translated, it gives CASSQGQGAADTQYF.

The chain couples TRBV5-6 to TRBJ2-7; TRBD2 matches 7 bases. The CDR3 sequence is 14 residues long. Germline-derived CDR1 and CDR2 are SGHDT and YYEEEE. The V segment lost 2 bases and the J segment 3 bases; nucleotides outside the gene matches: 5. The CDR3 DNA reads TGTGCCAGCAGCTTAGCGGGACCGTACTACGAGCAGTACTTC. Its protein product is CASSLAGPYYEQYF.

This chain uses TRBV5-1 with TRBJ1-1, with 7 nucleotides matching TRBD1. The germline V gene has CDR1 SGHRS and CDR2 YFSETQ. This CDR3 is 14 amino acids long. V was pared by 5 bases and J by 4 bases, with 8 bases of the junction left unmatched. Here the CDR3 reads CASRNLQGGTEAFF. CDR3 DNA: TGCGCCAGCAGGAATCTTCAGGGGGGCACTGAAGCTTTCTTT.

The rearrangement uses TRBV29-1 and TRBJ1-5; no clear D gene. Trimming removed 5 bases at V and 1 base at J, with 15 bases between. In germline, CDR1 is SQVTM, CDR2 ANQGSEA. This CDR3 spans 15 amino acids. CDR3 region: CSVRVEGGSNQPQHF. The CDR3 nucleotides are TGCAGCGTTAGGGTAGAGGGTGGAAGCAATCAGCCCCAGCATTTT.

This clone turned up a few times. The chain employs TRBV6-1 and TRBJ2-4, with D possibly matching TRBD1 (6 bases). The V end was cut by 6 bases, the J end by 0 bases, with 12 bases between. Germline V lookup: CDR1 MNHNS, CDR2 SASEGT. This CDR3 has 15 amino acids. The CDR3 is CASSGQTLAKNIQYF. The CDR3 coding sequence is TGTGCCAGCAGCGGACAGACCCTAGCCAAAAACATTCAGTACTTC.

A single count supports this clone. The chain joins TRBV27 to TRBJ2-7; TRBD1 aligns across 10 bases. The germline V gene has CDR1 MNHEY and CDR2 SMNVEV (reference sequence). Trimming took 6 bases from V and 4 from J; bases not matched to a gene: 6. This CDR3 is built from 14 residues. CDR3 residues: CASRPGQGQYEQYF. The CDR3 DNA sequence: TGTGCCAGCAGACCGGGACAGGGGCAATACGAGCAGTACTTC.

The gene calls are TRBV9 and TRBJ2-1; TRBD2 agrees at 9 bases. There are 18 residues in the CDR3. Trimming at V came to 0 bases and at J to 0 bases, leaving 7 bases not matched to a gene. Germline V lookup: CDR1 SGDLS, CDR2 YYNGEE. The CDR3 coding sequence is TGTGCCAGCAGCGTAGGTCGCGGGGGGGCGAGCTCCTACAATGAGCAGTTCTTC. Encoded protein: CASSVGRGGASSYNEQFF.

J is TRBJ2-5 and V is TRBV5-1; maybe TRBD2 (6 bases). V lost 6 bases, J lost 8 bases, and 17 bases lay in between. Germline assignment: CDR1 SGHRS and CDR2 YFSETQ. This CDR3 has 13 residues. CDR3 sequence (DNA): TGCGCCAGCAATGACGGGAGACCGAATACCCAGTACTTC. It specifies CASNDGRPNTQYF.

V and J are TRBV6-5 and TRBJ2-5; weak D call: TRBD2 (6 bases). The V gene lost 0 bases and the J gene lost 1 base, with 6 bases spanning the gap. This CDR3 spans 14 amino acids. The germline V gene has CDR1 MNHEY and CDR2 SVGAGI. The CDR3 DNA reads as TGTGCCAGCAGTTACTCGGGGGGCCAAGAGACCCAGTACTTC. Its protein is CASSYSGGQETQYF.

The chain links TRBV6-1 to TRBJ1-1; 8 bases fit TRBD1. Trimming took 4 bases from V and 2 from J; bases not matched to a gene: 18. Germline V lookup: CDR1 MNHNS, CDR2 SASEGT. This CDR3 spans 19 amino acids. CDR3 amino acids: CASSGKLPRTGTVNTEAFF. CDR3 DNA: TGTGCCAGCAGTGGAAAATTGCCACGGACAGGGACGGTTAACACTGAAGCTTTCTTT.

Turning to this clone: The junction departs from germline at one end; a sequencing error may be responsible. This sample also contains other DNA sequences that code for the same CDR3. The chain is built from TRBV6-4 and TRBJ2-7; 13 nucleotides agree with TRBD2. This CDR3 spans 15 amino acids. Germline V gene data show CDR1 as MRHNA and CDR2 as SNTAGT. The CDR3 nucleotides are TGTGCCAGCAGTCCGACTAGCGGGGGGCCCTATGAGCAGTACTTC. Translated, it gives CASSPTSGGPYEQYF.

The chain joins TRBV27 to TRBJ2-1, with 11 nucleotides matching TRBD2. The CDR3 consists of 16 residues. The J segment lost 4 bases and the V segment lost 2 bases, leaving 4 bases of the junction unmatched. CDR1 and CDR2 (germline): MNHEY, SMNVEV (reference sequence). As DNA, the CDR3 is TGTGCCAGCAGTTTAAGGCTAGCGGGAGGATACAATGAGCAGTTCTTC. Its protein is CASSLRLAGGYNEQFF.

The CDR3 loop is CASRGQGPINEQFF. The CDR3 bases are TGTGCCAGCAGGGGACAGGGACCGATCAATGAGCAGTTCTTC. This rearrangement joins TRBV7-9 to TRBJ2-1; 9 bases line up with TRBD1. Germline CDR1 and CDR2: SEHNR and FQNEAQ (reference sequence). The junction had 6 bases not matched to a gene; V was cut back by 6 bases and J by 6 bases. The CDR3 consists of 14 residues.